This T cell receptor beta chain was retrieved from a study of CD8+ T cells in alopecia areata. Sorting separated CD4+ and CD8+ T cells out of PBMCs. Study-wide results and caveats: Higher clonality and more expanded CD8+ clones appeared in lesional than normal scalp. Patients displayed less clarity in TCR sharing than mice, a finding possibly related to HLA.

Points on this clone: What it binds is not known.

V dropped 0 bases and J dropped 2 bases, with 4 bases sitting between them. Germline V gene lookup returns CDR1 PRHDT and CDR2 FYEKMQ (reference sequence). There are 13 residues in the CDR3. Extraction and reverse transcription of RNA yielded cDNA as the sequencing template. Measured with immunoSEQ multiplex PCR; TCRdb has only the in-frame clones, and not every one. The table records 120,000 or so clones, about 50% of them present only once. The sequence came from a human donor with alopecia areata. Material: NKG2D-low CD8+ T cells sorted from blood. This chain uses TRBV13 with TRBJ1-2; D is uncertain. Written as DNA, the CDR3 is TGTGCCAGCAGCTTAGGACGAAACTATGGCTACACCTTC. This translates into CASSLGRNYGYTF.